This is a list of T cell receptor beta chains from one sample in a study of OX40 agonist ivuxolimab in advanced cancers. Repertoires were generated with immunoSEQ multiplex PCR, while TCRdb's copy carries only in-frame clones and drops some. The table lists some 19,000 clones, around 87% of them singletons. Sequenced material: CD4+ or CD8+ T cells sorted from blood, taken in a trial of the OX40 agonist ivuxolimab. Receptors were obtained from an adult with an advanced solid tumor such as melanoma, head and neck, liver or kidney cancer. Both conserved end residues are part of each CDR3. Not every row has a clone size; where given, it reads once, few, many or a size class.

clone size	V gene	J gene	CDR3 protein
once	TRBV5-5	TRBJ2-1	CASSPGLGIEQFF
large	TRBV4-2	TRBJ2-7	CASSQKGDRSEEQYF
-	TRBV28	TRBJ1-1	CASSSDLDRDLNTEAFF
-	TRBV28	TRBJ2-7	CASRTGSSYEQYF
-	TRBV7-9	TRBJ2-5	CASSSAGYQETQYF
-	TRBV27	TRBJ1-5	CASSLLGGDQPQHF
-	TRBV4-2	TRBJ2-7	CASSHKPGLAGGIYEQYF
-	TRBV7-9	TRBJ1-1	CASSLVRGIAEAFF
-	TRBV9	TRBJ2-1	CASSGTSGTVDEQFF
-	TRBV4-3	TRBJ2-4	CASSQASSGRAWNIQYF
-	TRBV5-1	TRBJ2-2	CASSTYFETGHTGELFF